This T cell receptor beta chain was identified during a study of breast tumors, draining lymph nodes, adjacent tissues. This clonotype was detected a few times. A read error is possible here, since a much larger clone lies one base away. The CDR3 consists of 15 residues. The germline V gene has CDR1 SGHAT and CDR2 FQNNGV. V shed 2 bases and J 4 bases; nucleotides not matched to a gene: 6. TCRdb processed the multiplex PCR reads anew with MiXCR; each CDR3 protein has one entry. The sample records 200,000 to 250,000 distinct CDR3 sequences, less than 40% being singletons. Axillary draining lymph nodes of breast cancer patients supplied the node samples.

This TCR derives from a female donor with breast cancer. Some clones in this sample may be carry-over from other donors' samples. Sequencing was done on a sample of axillary lymph node tissue. This chain connects TRBV11-2 to TRBJ1-2; 8 bases agree with TRBD1. The CDR3 region is CASSLQTGASYGYTF. CDR3 bases: TGTGCCAGCAGCTTACAGACAGGGGCCTCCTATGGCTACACCTTC.